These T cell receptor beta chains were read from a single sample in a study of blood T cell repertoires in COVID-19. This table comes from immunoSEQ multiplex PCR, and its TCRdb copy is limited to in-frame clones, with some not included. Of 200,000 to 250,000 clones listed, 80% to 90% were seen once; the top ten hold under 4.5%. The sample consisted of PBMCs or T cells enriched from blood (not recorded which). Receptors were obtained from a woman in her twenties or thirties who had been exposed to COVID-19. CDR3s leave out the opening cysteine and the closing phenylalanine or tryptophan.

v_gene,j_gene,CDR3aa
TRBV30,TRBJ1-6,AWSVGDSASPLH
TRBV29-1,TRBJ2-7,SVSGDISYEQY
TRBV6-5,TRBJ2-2,ASRVGTSGTGELF
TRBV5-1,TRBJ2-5,ASSLDRVATQY
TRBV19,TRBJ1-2,ASSTDDRGRIFNYGYT
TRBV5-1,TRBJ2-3,ASSSSGDRTDTQY
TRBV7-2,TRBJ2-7,ASSLDSPGYEQY
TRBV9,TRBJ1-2,ASSVGPDGNTNYGYT
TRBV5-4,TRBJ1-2,ASSLAREQGVVGYT
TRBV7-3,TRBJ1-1,ASSQGGTEAF
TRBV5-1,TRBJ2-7,ASSFGTSGRADEQY
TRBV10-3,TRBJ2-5,ATSNPGIETQY
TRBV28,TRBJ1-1,ASSLLGGNTEAF
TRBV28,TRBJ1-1,ASSSLRQGLNTEAF
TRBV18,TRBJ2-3,ASSQGTSGRTDTQY
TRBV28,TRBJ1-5,ASTPFEGQRQPQH
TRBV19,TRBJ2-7,ASSGASYEQY
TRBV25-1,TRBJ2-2,ASSEAYTGELF
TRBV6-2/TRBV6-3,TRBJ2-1,ASSRGVGVPEQF
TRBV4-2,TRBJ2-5,ASSQSTDIQETQY
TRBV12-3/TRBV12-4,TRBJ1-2,ASSLADYGYT
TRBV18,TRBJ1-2,ASSPGTANYGYT
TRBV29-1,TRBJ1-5,SVMDKNQPQH
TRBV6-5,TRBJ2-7,ASSPRVWSSYEQY
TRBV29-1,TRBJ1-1,STRVGSGTEAF
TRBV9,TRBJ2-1,ASSVGASGREEQF
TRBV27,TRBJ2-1,ASSPEEVPRVDEQF
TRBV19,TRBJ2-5,ASSIGDYQETQY
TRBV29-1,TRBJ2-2,SVERGSNTGELF
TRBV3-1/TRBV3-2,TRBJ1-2,ASRSRYRGAGYGYT
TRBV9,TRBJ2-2,ASSGGTSPPGELF
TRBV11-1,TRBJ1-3,ASSSGTGINTIY
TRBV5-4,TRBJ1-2,ASSFWAGGSYT
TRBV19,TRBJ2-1,ASSIGFGGQGAPNEQF
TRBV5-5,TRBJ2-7,ASSLGLAGGLYEQY
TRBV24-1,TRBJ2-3,ATAGATGPTDTQY
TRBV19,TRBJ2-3,ASTPGLVPTDTQY
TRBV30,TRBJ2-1,AWSGLAGDEQF
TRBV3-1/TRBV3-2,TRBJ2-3,ASSLVGSGSTDTQY
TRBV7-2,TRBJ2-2,ASSIQGATGELF
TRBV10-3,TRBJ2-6,AISLQGSISGANVLT
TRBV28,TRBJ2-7,ASTSSGRHYEQY
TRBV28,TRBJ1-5,ASSPAGTGGNQPQH
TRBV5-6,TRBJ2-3,ASSGLSGRTLDTQY
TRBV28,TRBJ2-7,ASRGGRRRTYEQY
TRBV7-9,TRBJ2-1,ASSEGGSSYNEQF